This TCR beta chain was profiled in a study of T cell repertoires in cytomegalovirus infection. General study results and limits: It was HLA-C-restricted CMV-specific TCR beta clonotypes that dominated the response ex vivo.

On this clonotype itself: Its antigen is unknown.

TCRdb itself ran the reads through MiXCR, one entry per CDR3 protein. This sample carries approximately 190,000 distinct CDR3 sequences, roughly 27% of them seen once, and the ten largest clones take roughly 29%. The sequence was collected from a human donor in good health (CMV status not recorded). Some clones in this sample may be carry-over from other donors' samples. Sequenced input: PBMCs.

The CDR3 loop is CASSFRRDRVNTGELFF. CDR3 DNA: TGTGCCAGTAGTTTCCGCCGGGACAGGGTTAACACCGGGGAGCTGTTTTTT. The J gene is TRBJ2-2, the V gene TRBV19, with 9 bases identical to TRBD1. The germline V gene has CDR1 LNHDA and CDR2 SQIVND (reference sequence). CDR3 size: 17 residues. The ends lost 5 bases at V and 2 bases at J; junction bases unmatched: 9.